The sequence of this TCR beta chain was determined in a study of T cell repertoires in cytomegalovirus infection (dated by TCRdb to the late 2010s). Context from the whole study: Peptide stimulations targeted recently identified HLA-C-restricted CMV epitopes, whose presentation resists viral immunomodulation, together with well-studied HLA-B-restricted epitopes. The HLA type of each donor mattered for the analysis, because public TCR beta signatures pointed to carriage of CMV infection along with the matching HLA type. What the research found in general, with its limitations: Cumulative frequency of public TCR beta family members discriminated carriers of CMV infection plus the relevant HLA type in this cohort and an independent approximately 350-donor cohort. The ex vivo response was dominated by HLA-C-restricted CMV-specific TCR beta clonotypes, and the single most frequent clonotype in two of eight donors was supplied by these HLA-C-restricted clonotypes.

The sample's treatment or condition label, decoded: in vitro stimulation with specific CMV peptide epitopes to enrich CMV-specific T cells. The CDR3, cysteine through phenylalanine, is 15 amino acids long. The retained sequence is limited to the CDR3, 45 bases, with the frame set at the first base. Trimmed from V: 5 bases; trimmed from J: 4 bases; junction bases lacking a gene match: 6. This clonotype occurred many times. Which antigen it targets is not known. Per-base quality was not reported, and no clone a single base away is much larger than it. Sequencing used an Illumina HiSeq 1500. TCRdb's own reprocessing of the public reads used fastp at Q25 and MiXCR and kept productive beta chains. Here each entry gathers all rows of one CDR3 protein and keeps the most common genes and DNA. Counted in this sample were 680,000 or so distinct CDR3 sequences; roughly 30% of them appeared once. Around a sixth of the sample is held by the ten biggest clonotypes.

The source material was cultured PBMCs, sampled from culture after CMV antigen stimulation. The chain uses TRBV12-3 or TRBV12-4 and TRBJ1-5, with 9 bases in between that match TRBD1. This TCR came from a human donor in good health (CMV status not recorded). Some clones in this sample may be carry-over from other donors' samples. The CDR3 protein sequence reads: CASSEDRGLNQPQHF. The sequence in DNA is TGTGCCAGCAGTGAGGACAGGGGCCTTAATCAGCCCCAGCATTTT.